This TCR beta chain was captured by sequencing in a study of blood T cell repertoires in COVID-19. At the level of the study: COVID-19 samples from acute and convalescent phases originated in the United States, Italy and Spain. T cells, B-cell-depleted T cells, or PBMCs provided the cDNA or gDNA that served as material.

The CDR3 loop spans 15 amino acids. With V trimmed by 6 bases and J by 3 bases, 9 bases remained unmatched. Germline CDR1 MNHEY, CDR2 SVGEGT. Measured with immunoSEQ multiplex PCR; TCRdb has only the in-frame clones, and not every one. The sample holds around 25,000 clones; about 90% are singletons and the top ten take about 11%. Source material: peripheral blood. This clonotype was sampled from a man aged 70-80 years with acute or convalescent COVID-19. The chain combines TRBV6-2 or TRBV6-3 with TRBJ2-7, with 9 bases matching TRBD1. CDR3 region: CASSHRGPPYYEQYF. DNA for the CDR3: TGTGCCAGCAGCCACAGGGGGCCCCCCTACTACGAGCAGTACTTC.